Reported below is one T cell receptor (beta chain). The antigen is undetermined. The data were taken from a study of CD8+ T cells in alopecia areata. For the study at large: Treated patients were dosed with oral tofacitinib, taking 5 to 10 mg twice daily.

CDR1 and CDR2 from the germline V gene are MNHEY and SVGAGI. This CDR3 is built from 15 residues. V lost 10 bases and J 4 bases, leaving 20 bases between the germline ends. cDNA reverse transcribed from extracted RNA served as the sequencing template. Generated by immunoSEQ multiplex PCR, the TCRdb table keeps only in-frame clones and is missing some. The table includes around 160,000 clones, over 70% detected once. Overall study results and limits: Possibly as an HLA-related effect, TCR sharing across patients appeared less clear than in mice. Normal skin's resident alphabeta T cells are also sequenced in scalp samples.

The sequencing here drew on CD8+ T cells sorted from blood, taken at week 0. This TCR came from a human donor with alopecia areata. The chain employs TRBV6-5 and TRBJ1-3; TRBD1 might be the D (6 bases). The DNA for the CDR3 is TGTGCCACAGCAGGGGAAGGGGCGCACGGAAACACCATATATTTT. It codes for CATAGEGAHGNTIYF.